Each of the 31 T cell receptor beta chains below was sequenced from the same sample in a study of naive and memory T cell subsets. Study-wide results and limits: Naive repertoires, especially CD8, held a few larger clonotypes, possibly memory cells re-expressing CD45RA.

The beta constant-region primer was an equimolar mix of two oligonucleotides covering TRBC1 and TRBC2. Ligated cDNA was amplified by four rounds of PCR with nested alpha and beta constant-region primers and SP2. Using its own MiXCR run on the UMI-ligation and nested PCR reads, TCRdb lists one record per CDR3 protein. The sample lists about 150,000 distinct CDR3 sequences, roughly 22% seen once, with 0.11% in the top ten. Their recognized antigens are unknown. The sample taken for sequencing was naive CD4+ T cells from blood. These receptors came from a human donor in good health.

This clonotype was recorded a few times. The chain is built from TRBV24-1 and TRBJ1-2; 8 nucleotides align to TRBD1. The CDR3 totals 13 residues. Germline V CDR1 and CDR2: KGHDR, SFDVKD. V trimming: 9 bases; J trimming: 5 bases; junction bases outside the gene matches: 7. As DNA, the CDR3 is TGTGCCACCTCCACAGGGGGAGCATATGGCTACACCTTC. Its protein is CATSTGGAYGYTF.

The sample holds many counts of this clonotype. The chain employs TRBV6-6 and TRBJ2-1, with D perhaps matching TRBD2 (5 bases). The V end lost 5 bases, the J end lost 8 bases, and 16 bases lay between the germline ends. Per germline, CDR1 MNHNY and CDR2 SVGAGI (reference sequence). This CDR3 is built from 14 residues. CDR3 sequence reads: CASSHVIGDDEQFF. CDR3 coding DNA: TGTGCCAGCAGTCACGTTATCGGGGATGATGAGCAGTTCTTC.

The chain links TRBV12-3 or TRBV12-4 to TRBJ2-5; D unclear. The V and J ends lost 6 bases and 2 bases respectively, with 7 bases between them. The CDR3 runs 12 residues. CDR3 DNA: TGTGCCAGCAGGACCCTACAAGAGACCCAGTACTTC. This gives the protein CASRTLQETQYF.

In this sample, this clonotype turned up a few times. The V and J genes are TRBV27 and TRBJ2-1; weak D call: TRBD2 (5 bases). V was cut by 4 bases and J by 7 bases, with 26 bases left in between. The CDR3 runs to 18 residues. CDR1 MNHEY and CDR2 SMNVEV come from the germline V gene (reference sequence). The CDR3 protein is CASSSLLFGRGRSNEQFF. The CDR3 bases are TGTGCCAGCAGTTCCCTATTATTCGGCAGAGGGCGGTCGAATGAGCAGTTCTTC.

This clonotype was recorded a few times. This CDR3 is CASSRTGVGQRETQYF. The CDR3 region has the DNA TGTGCCAGCAGTCGAACAGGGGTCGGGCAGAGAGAGACCCAGTACTTC. V usage is TRBV6-1 and J usage is TRBJ2-5, with TRBD1 identical over 7 bases. The V segment lost 5 bases and the J segment 4 bases; nucleotides outside the gene matches: 13. Germline lookup yields CDR1 MNHNS and CDR2 SASEGT. There are 16 residues in the CDR3.

This clonotype was found a few times. The chain employs TRBV20-1 and TRBJ2-3, with 11 bases fitting TRBD2. The CDR3 sequence is 15 residues long. V was clipped by 3 bases and J by 2 bases; unmatched bases: 4. CDR1 and CDR2 (germline): DFQATT, SNEGSKA (reference sequence). The CDR3 is CSASRLAGSTDTQYF. The CDR3, as DNA: TGCAGTGCTAGCCGACTAGCGGGATCCACAGATACGCAGTATTTT.

The chain recombines TRBV5-1 with TRBJ1-6, with 10 bases aligning to TRBD1. The trim removed 4 bases at V and 7 bases at J, leaving 5 bases unmatched. The CDR3 consists of 15 residues. Germline V lookup: CDR1 SGHRS, CDR2 YFSETQ. CDR3 coding DNA: TGCGCCAGCAGCGAGGGGACAGGGGCAAATTCACCCCTCCACTTT. Translating it yields CASSEGTGANSPLHF.

This clonotype was counted between two and nine times. The V gene is TRBV6-2 or TRBV6-3, the J gene TRBJ2-1; no definite D call. Germline CDR1 reads MNHEY; CDR2 reads SVGEGT. V lost 2 bases to trimming and J lost 5 bases, with 13 bases between them. The length of the CDR3 is 15 residues. This chain's CDR3 is CASSYRLLADNEQFF. The DNA of the CDR3 is TGTGCCAGCAGTTACCGGTTGTTGGCCGACAATGAGCAGTTCTTC.

The chain has TRBV6-6 and TRBJ1-5, with no clear D. This CDR3 is built from 12 residues. V shed 6 bases and J shed 5 bases, with 8 bases lying between them. Germline V gene data show CDR1 as MNHNY and CDR2 as SVGAGI (reference sequence). The CDR3 nucleotides are TGTGCCAGCAGCGCCTCAGATCAGCCCCAGCATTTT. It specifies CASSASDQPQHF.

The chain couples TRBV25-1 to TRBJ2-7; TRBD2 matches 7 bases. V was clipped by 5 bases and J by 7 bases; unmatched bases: 8. CDR1 and CDR2 from the germline V gene are MGHDK and SYGVNS. This CDR3 is built from 13 residues. CDR3 DNA: TGTGCCAGCAGTCCCCCGGGGGGATGGGAGCAGTACTTC. It encodes CASSPPGGWEQYF.

The chain couples TRBV28 to TRBJ2-1; TRBD1 matches at 8 bases. Germline trimming cut 4 bases from V and 3 bases from J; bases unmatched to any gene: 8. Germline CDR1 MDHEN, CDR2 SYDVKM. The CDR3 length is 16 residues. CDR3: CASSSSSGQVYNEQFF. CDR3 coding DNA: TGTGCCAGCAGTTCGTCTTCGGGACAGGTCTACAATGAGCAGTTCTTC.

The CDR3 loop is CASRRTGRGLGGYTF. The CDR3 DNA sequence: TGTGCCAGCAGACGTACGGGCAGGGGGCTCGGTGGCTACACCTTC. The gene calls are TRBV12-3 or TRBV12-4 and TRBJ1-2; 8 bases map to TRBD1. The CDR3 is 15 amino acids. The V gene end was trimmed by 6 bases and the J gene end by 7 bases; junction bases not matched to a gene: 13.

This chain uses TRBV5-5 with TRBJ2-7, with 7 bases lining up with TRBD1. The V gene end was trimmed by 4 bases and the J gene end by 1 base; junction bases not matched to a gene: 11. The CDR3 is 16 amino acids. Germline assignment: CDR1 SGHKS and CDR2 YYEKEE (reference sequence). CDR3 in amino acids: CASSRILTGASYEQYF. CDR3 bases: TGTGCCAGCAGCAGAATACTAACAGGGGCATCCTACGAGCAGTACTTC.

This clonotype was found many times. This sequence joins TRBV18 and TRBJ2-7, with D possibly being TRBD1 (6 bases). Trimming stripped 3 bases from V and 5 bases from J, with 14 bases between. The CDR3 is 14 amino acids. The germline gives CDR1 KGHSH, CDR2 LQKENI. In nucleotides, the CDR3 is TGTGCCAGCTCACCGTACAGGGTGAGCAACGAGCAGTACTTC. Its protein is CASSPYRVSNEQYF.

The table lists this clonotype with a few counts. The V and J genes are TRBV28 and TRBJ2-3; D gene unclear. CDR3 length equals 12 residues. V was cut by 6 bases and J by 6 bases, with 10 bases left in between. Germline CDR1 MDHEN, CDR2 SYDVKM. CDR3 residues: CASRSQLDTQYF. CDR3 sequence (DNA): TGTGCCAGCAGAAGCCAGCTCGATACGCAGTATTTT.

This sequence joins TRBV5-1 and TRBJ2-1, with 9 bases that match TRBD2. J was trimmed by 8 bases and V by 0 bases; bases with no gene match: 9. The V gene's germline CDR1 is SGHRS and CDR2 YFSETQ. The CDR3 is 16 amino acids. The CDR3: CASSLVPGTSIDEQFF. Written as DNA, the CDR3 is TGCGCCAGCAGCTTGGTGCCCGGGACTAGCATCGATGAGCAGTTCTTC. The full variable domain, in which reference TRBV5-1 and TRBJ2-1 provide the parts outside the CDR3, is KAGVTQTPRYLIKTRGQQVTLSCSPISGHRSVSWYQQTPGQGLQFLFEYFSETQRNKGNFPGRFSGRQFSNSRSEMNVSTLELGDSALYLCASSLVPGTSIDEQFFGPGTRLTVL.

This clonotype was seen a few times. The V and J genes are TRBV7-2 and TRBJ2-1, with D perhaps matching TRBD1 (5 bases). CDR1 and CDR2 from the germline V gene are SGHTA and FQGNSA. This CDR3 is built from 16 residues. V was trimmed by 5 bases and J by 9 bases, leaving 23 bases between them. In DNA, the CDR3 is TGTGCCAGCAGCACACCTAGGGGTAGCCCCTCCGGTGAGCAGTTCTTC. The encoded protein is CASSTPRGSPSGEQFF.

The rearrangement joins TRBV6-6 to TRBJ1-5; weak D call: TRBD1 (6 bases). This CDR3 contains 15 residues. The germline gives CDR1 MNHNY, CDR2 SVGAGI (reference sequence). Trimming pared 0 bases from V and 6 bases from J, leaving 12 bases between. CDR3 protein: CASSYSGGVGQPQHF. The CDR3 nucleotides read TGTGCCAGCAGTTACTCCGGGGGCGTAGGTCAGCCCCAGCATTTT.

Worth noting for this clonotype: Given a much more abundant clone one base away, this may be a read error. This rearrangement joins TRBV7-6 to TRBJ2-2; D uncertain. This CDR3 spans 15 amino acids. Looked up from germline, CDR1 is SGHVS and CDR2 is FNYEAQ. V was trimmed by 0 bases and J by 2 bases, leaving 7 bases between them. Here the CDR3 DNA reads TGTGCCAGCAGCTTAGCGCACTCTAACACCGGGGAGCTGTTTTTT. It translates to CASSLAHSNTGELFF.

This clonotype was counted only a few times. The chain is built from TRBV11-3 and TRBJ2-2; D uncertain. Germline CDR1 reads SGHNT; CDR2 reads YENEEA. CDR3 length equals 11 residues. V was cut by 4 bases and J by 6 bases, with 3 bases left in between. Here the CDR3 DNA reads TGTGCCAGCAGCTCTTCCGGGGAGCTGTTTTTT. This translates into CASSSSGELFF. Complete variable domain (other parts from reference TRBV11-3 and TRBJ2-2): EAGVVQSPRYKIIEKKQPVAFWCNPISGHNTLYWYLQNLGQGPELLIRYENEEAVDDSQLPKDRFSAERLKGVDSTLKIQPAELGDSAVYLCASSSSGELFFGEGSRLTVL.

This chain links TRBV4-1 with TRBJ2-1; TRBD2 matches at 9 bases. J gave up 7 bases and V 4 bases, and 8 bases lay outside the gene matches. Germline V gene sequence: CDR1 MGHRA, CDR2 YSYEKL. The CDR3 consists of 15 residues. CDR3 sequence reads: CASSPLAGARNEQFF. The DNA of the CDR3 is TGCGCCAGCAGCCCGTTAGCGGGAGCGAGGAATGAGCAGTTCTTC.

In its sample, this clonotype was seen a few times. Here the CDR3 reads CASTRGGTPTDTQYF. DNA of the CDR3: TGTGCCAGCACCAGAGGTGGGACACCCACAGATACGCAGTATTTT. The chain joins TRBV9 to TRBJ2-3; a weak D match, TRBD1 (6 bases). The germline gives CDR1 SGDLS, CDR2 YYNGEE. CDR3 length: 15 residues. The V and J ends lost 6 bases and 2 bases respectively, with 16 bases between them.

This clonotype was seen more than once but under ten times. The chain couples TRBV29-1 to TRBJ2-1; 9 nucleotides align to TRBD2. Germline V CDR1 and CDR2: SQVTM, ANQGSEA. Trimming at V came to 4 bases and at J to 6 bases, leaving 4 bases not matched to a gene. There are 13 residues in the CDR3. The CDR3 region has the DNA TGCAGCGTTGGAGCTAGCGGGATCAATGAGCAGTTCTTC. This codes for CSVGASGINEQFF.

The J gene is TRBJ2-1, the V gene TRBV5-4, with D unclear. Germline assignment: CDR1 SGHNT and CDR2 YYREEE (reference sequence). The V end was cut by 3 bases, the J end by 0 bases, with 10 bases between. The length of the CDR3 is 15 residues. The CDR3 region has the DNA TGTGCCAGCAGCTACGTCCCGAGCTCCTACAATGAGCAGTTCTTC. Translating gives CASSYVPSSYNEQFF.

This clonotype was seen more than once but under ten times. V is TRBV11-2 and J is TRBJ1-2, with a tentative D call TRBD1 (5 bases). V lost 1 base and J 8 bases, leaving 14 bases between the germline ends. Germline CDR1 SGHAT, CDR2 FQNNGV. The CDR3 is 14 residues long. The CDR3 reads CASSLGRDGRGYTF. The CDR3 coding sequence is TGTGCCAGCAGCTTAGGCCGGGACGGCAGAGGCTACACCTTC.

This clonotype was counted many times. The chain employs TRBV20-1 and TRBJ2-4; D is undetermined. Germline lookup yields CDR1 DFQATT and CDR2 SNEGSKA (reference sequence). V was clipped by 2 bases and J by 7 bases, with 21 bases between them. The CDR3 totals 16 residues. In DNA form, the CDR3 reads TGCAGTGCTAGATCTCCCGGCATGGACGGACGGAACATTCAGTACTTC. Translating it yields CSARSPGMDGRNIQYF.

This clonotype has more than one count but fewer than ten. The chain is built from TRBV29-1 and TRBJ2-1; the D gene is possibly TRBD1 (6 bases). Trimming took 4 bases from V and 10 from J, leaving 14 bases between them. The V gene's germline CDR1 is SQVTM and CDR2 ANQGSEA. This CDR3 comprises 12 residues. The CDR3 DNA is TGCAGCGTTGTTCAGGGGATAGGAGAGCAGTTCTTC. Its protein is CSVVQGIGEQFF.

The chain has TRBV28 and TRBJ1-1; D unresolved. There are 15 residues in the CDR3. Germline assignment: CDR1 MDHEN and CDR2 SYDVKM. Trimming pared 1 base from V and 1 base from J, leaving 10 bases between. CDR3 in amino acids: CASSLFKHTNTEAFF. The CDR3 bases are TGTGCCAGCAGTTTATTTAAACATACGAACACTGAAGCTTTCTTT.

The genes are TRBV19 and TRBJ1-5; D not certain. V lost 1 base to trimming and J lost 0 bases, with 4 bases between them. The CDR3 extends over 14 amino acids. Germline CDR1 and CDR2: LNHDA and SQIVND (reference sequence). CDR3 sequence reads: CASSIGDSNQPQHF. The CDR3 DNA follows: TGTGCCAGTAGTATAGGAGATAGCAATCAGCCCCAGCATTTT.

This clonotype has a handful of counts. The V call is TRBV6-2 or TRBV6-3, the J call TRBJ2-3, with 13 positions matching TRBD2. The V segment lost 6 bases and the J segment 7 bases; nucleotides outside the gene matches: 7. The CDR3 runs to 15 residues. CDR1 and CDR2 (germline): MNHEY, SVGEGT. The CDR3 here is CASRSTSGREHTQYF. CDR3 DNA: TGTGCCAGCAGAAGTACTAGCGGGAGGGAACATACGCAGTATTTT.

The chain employs TRBV25-1 and TRBJ2-1; TRBD1 agrees at 7 bases. The CDR3 covers 15 residues. With V trimmed by 3 bases and J by 4 bases, 6 bases remained unmatched. Germline V CDR1 and CDR2: MGHDK, SYGVNS. The DNA of the CDR3 is TGTGCCAGCAGTGACACACAGGGGTGGTACAATGAGCAGTTCTTC. This codes for CASSDTQGWYNEQFF.